These 28 T cell receptor beta chains share one sample of origin, sequenced in a study of T cell responses to AZD1222 COVID-19 vaccine. Here immunoSEQ multiplex PCR was the method, and the copy in TCRdb shows in-frame clones only, minus some. The sample includes fewer than 120,000 clones, about 90% of them seen just once. Material: peripheral blood, obtained on day 0 of AZD1222 vaccination. The receptors shown here come from an adult in good health.

DNA of the CDR3: TGTGCCAGCATGGATCCAACCCTATACGAGCAGTACTTC. Translated, it gives CASMDPTLYEQYF. V gene TRBV6-5 combines with J gene TRBJ2-7; no clear D gene. This CDR3 contains 13 residues. The germline gives CDR1 MNHEY, CDR2 SVGAGI. Trimming pared 7 bases from V and 4 bases from J, leaving 14 bases between.

The CDR3 loop is CASTRDRGYGYTF. CDR3 bases: TGTGCCAGCACCCGGGACAGGGGGTATGGCTACACCTTC. The chain carries TRBV5-6 and TRBJ1-2; TRBD1 agrees at 11 bases. This CDR3 has 13 residues. Germline V gives CDR1 SGHDT, CDR2 YYEEEE. The junction had 3 bases not matched to a gene; V was cut back by 6 bases and J by 5 bases.

The genes are TRBV7-9 and TRBJ1-6, with D tentatively TRBD1 (6 bases). This CDR3 is 14 amino acids long. Trimming took off 1 base at V and 8 bases at J, with 9 bases between the two ends. Germline CDR1 and CDR2: SEHNR and FQNEAQ (reference sequence). CDR3 sequence reads: CASSLGGQYSPLHF. CDR3 nucleotides: TGTGCCAGCAGCTTAGGAGGACAGTATTCACCCCTCCACTTT.

The rearrangement uses TRBV5-1 and TRBJ1-1; D possibly corresponds to TRBD1 (5 bases). Germline CDR1 SGHRS, CDR2 YFSETQ. The CDR3 has 14 amino acids. V gave up 4 bases and J gave up 1 base, with 11 bases separating them. The CDR3 bases are TGCGCCAGCAGCGGTGGACAAACGAACACTGAAGCTTTCTTT. Translation: CASSGGQTNTEAFF.

The chain links TRBV5-5 to TRBJ1-1; D not resolved. This CDR3 is 16 amino acids long. Germline assignment: CDR1 SGHKS and CDR2 YYEKEE (reference sequence). Trimming left V 4 bases short and J 0 bases short, with 16 bases between. CDR3 in amino acids: CASSVRASSMNTEAFF. The CDR3 coding sequence is TGTGCCAGCAGCGTGCGGGCGTCGTCAATGAACACTGAAGCTTTCTTT.

This rearrangement joins TRBV28 to TRBJ1-2; D not resolved. CDR1 is MDHEN and CDR2 is SYDVKM in the germline V gene. This CDR3 spans 12 amino acids. V was trimmed by 5 bases and J by 5 bases, leaving 9 bases between them. Here the CDR3 DNA reads TGTGCCAGCAGTCCCCGGTTTTATGGCTACACCTTC. Its protein product is CASSPRFYGYTF.

With respect to this clone: No conserved phenylalanine or tryptophan ends this CDR3, so it is likely a read error. Because the CDR3's place on the DNA is in doubt, the DNA is left out and the CDR3 is given as listed by TCRdb. V usage is TRBV21-1 and J usage is TRBJ2-7. TRBV21-1 has pseudogene status. A total of 10 residues make up the CDR3, ends included. CDR3 region: CASSKGGRRL.

This chain links TRBV7-2 with TRBJ2-3; 9 bases line up with TRBD2. CDR3 length: 13 residues. V trimming: 1 base; J trimming: 12 bases; junction bases outside the gene matches: 5. In germline, CDR1 is SGHTA, CDR2 FQGNSA. The CDR3 is CASSLGGTSYQYF. DNA for the CDR3: TGTGCCAGCAGCTTAGGAGGGACTAGCTATCAGTATTTT.

This clone showed up just a few times. This chain connects TRBV7-3 to TRBJ1-6; D unclear. Germline V gene data show CDR1 as SGHTA and CDR2 as FQGTGA. The CDR3 length is 12 residues. V lost 3 bases and J lost 10, with 7 bases in between. CDR3 amino acids: CASSFVGSPLHF. CDR3 DNA: TGTGCCAGCAGCTTTGTCGGGTCACCCCTCCACTTT. Drawing the rest from reference TRBV7-3 and TRBJ1-6, the complete variable domain is GAGVSQTPSNKVTEKGKYVELRCDPISGHTALYWYRQSLGQGPEFLIYFQGTGAADDSGLPNDRFFAVRPEGSVSTLKIQRTERGDSAVYLCASSFVGSPLHFGNGTRLTVT.

This clone was seen only once. The CDR3 bases are TGTGCCAGCAGCTTGGCAGGGGCTGACGTCCTGACTTTC. Translation: CASSLAGADVLTF. This rearrangement joins TRBV7-2 to TRBJ2-6; D possibly corresponds to TRBD1 (6 bases). Germline V gene data show CDR1 as SGHTA and CDR2 as FQGNSA. Deletions cut 3 bases from V and 11 bases from J, with 11 bases between. The CDR3 runs to 13 residues.

The V and J genes are TRBV5-1 and TRBJ2-1; D may be TRBD1 or TRBD2 (5 bases each). Germline V gene data show CDR1 as SGHRS and CDR2 as YFSETQ. This CDR3 has 21 amino acids. Trimming left V 4 bases short and J 0 bases short, with 29 bases between. DNA for the CDR3: TGCGCCAGCAGCATGCCGGAATCCATAGGGGACGCAAAAAGCTCCTACAATGAGCAGTTCTTC. Protein: CASSMPESIGDAKSSYNEQFF.

This clone was counted a few times. The chain has TRBV28 and TRBJ1-2; D is unresolved. The CDR3 loop spans 14 amino acids. V lost 6 bases, J lost 2 bases, and 13 bases lay in between. Germline V gives CDR1 MDHEN, CDR2 SYDVKM. The CDR3 region has the DNA TGTGCCAGCAGAGTCCAGACGGGGAACTATGGCTACACCTTC. It translates to CASRVQTGNYGYTF.

The chain recombines TRBV20-1 with TRBJ1-5; D remains ambiguous. The CDR3 has 14 amino acids. V lost 3 bases, J lost 1 base, and 10 bases lay in between. Germline V gives CDR1 DFQATT, CDR2 SNEGSKA (reference sequence). CDR3 protein: CSASEAVSNQPQHF. The CDR3 DNA follows: TGCAGTGCTAGTGAGGCAGTCAGCAATCAGCCCCAGCATTTT.

This chain links TRBV6-2 or TRBV6-3 with TRBJ1-4, with 7 bases lining up with TRBD1. Looked up from germline, CDR1 is MNHEY and CDR2 is SVGEGT. The CDR3 is made up of 13 amino acids. V gave up 6 bases and J gave up 7 bases; unmatched junction bases: 5. CDR3 in amino acids: CASSPGGGEKLFF. Written as DNA, the CDR3 is TGTGCCAGCAGCCCAGGGGGAGGTGAAAAACTGTTTTTT.

The chain employs TRBV6-1 and TRBJ2-6, with unresolved D. CDR1 MNHNS and CDR2 SASEGT come from the germline V gene. The length of the CDR3 is 13 residues. Between the trimmed V and J ends, which lost 7 bases and 0 bases, there was a span of 4 bases. The CDR3 bases are TGTGCCAGCATTTCCTCTGGGGCCAACGTCCTGACTTTC. It codes for CASISSGANVLTF.

CDR3 in DNA: TGCAGCGTTGAAGGGCGGGCCGGGGAGCTGTTTTTT. This translates into CSVEGRAGELFF. The chain has TRBV29-1 and TRBJ2-2; a possible D gene is TRBD2 (5 bases). Germline assignment: CDR1 SQVTM and CDR2 ANQGSEA. This CDR3 comprises 12 residues. Trimming took 1 base from V and 6 from J, leaving 6 bases between them.

The V gene is TRBV19, the J gene TRBJ1-5, with 7 bases identical to TRBD1. Germline V gene sequence: CDR1 LNHDA, CDR2 SQIVND (reference sequence). This CDR3 has 13 amino acids. V lost 10 bases, J lost 6 bases, and 9 bases stayed unmatched. The CDR3 bases are TGTGCCATAGGACAGGCCGGGGGTCAGCCCCAGCATTTT. It translates to CAIGQAGGQPQHF.

This clone appeared a few times. The chain combines TRBV3-1 (or the pseudogene TRBV3-2) with TRBJ1-2; D not resolved. Germline CDR1 and CDR2: LGHDT and YNNKEL (reference sequence). Trimming left V 10 bases short and J 1 base short, with 16 bases between. The CDR3 has 14 amino acids. The CDR3: CATQGSDLNYGYTF. For the CDR3, the DNA is TGTGCCACCCAAGGTAGCGACCTTAACTATGGCTACACCTTC.

The CDR3 is CASSLQYYDGQFF. CDR3 DNA sequence: TGTGCCAGCAGCTTACAATACTACGACGGGCAGTTCTTC. The chain combines TRBV7-2 with TRBJ2-1; no definite D call. V gave up 2 bases and J gave up 12 bases, with 14 bases separating them. The CDR3 has 13 residues. The germline gives CDR1 SGHTA, CDR2 FQGNSA.

This sequence joins TRBV28 and TRBJ2-7, with 8 bases lining up with TRBD1. The CDR3 loop spans 16 amino acids. CDR1 and CDR2 from the germline V gene are MDHEN and SYDVKM. J was trimmed by 3 bases and V by 5 bases; bases with no gene match: 12. The CDR3 here is CASSPPTGAPLYEQYF. The CDR3 region has the DNA TGTGCCAGCAGTCCCCCGACAGGGGCTCCCCTCTACGAGCAGTACTTC.

The gene calls are TRBV19 and TRBJ1-2; possible D gene TRBD1, 6 bases. The V gene's germline CDR1 is LNHDA and CDR2 SQIVND (reference sequence). The CDR3 extends over 14 amino acids. Trimming took off 8 bases at V and 8 bases at J, with 21 bases between the two ends. The CDR3 coding sequence is TGTGCCAGTTCCCGGGGGGCAGGGAGTAGCGGCTACACCTTC. This translates into CASSRGAGSSGYTF. The full variable domain, completed using reference TRBV19 and TRBJ1-2, is DGGITQSPKYLFRKEGQNVTLSCEQNLNHDAMYWYRQDPGQGLRLIYYSQIVNDFQKGDIAEGYSVSREKKESFPLTVTSAQKNPTAFYLCASSRGAGSSGYTFGSGTRLTVV.

The gene calls are TRBV28 and TRBJ1-4; 7 bases map to TRBD1. CDR3 length: 15 residues. Per germline, CDR1 MDHEN and CDR2 SYDVKM. With 5 bases clipped from V and 1 base from J, the junction kept 4 bases outside the gene matches. The CDR3 protein is CASSLTGVTNEKLFF. The CDR3 DNA reads TGTGCCAGCAGTCTTACAGGGGTAACTAATGAAAAACTGTTTTTT. Variable domain in full (rest from reference TRBV28 and TRBJ1-4): DVKVTQSSRYLVKRTGEKVFLECVQDMDHENMFWYRQDPGLGLRLIYFSYDVKMKEKGDIPEGYSVSREKKERFSLILESASTNQTSMYLCASSLTGVTNEKLFFGSGTQLSVL.

DNA of the CDR3: TGTGCCAGCAGCCACGGGAGGGGATTATGGTACGAGCAGTACTTC. Amino acids: CASSHGRGLWYEQYF. The V call is TRBV14, the J call TRBJ2-7, with 8 bases identical to TRBD2. J gave up 4 bases and V 3 bases, and 8 bases lay outside the gene matches. The CDR3 totals 15 residues. Germline CDR1 is SGHDN and CDR2 is FVKESK.

This clone was seen only once. CDR3 sequence (DNA): TGTGCCAGCAGCCAAGGATACAGCGGGATGTACGAGCAGTACTTC. It encodes CASSQGYSGMYEQYF. This chain joins TRBV3-1 (or the pseudogene TRBV3-2) and TRBJ2-7; 7 positions match TRBD2. The CDR3 runs to 15 residues. Germline CDR1 reads LGHDT; CDR2 reads YNNKEL (reference sequence). Losses at the gene ends were 1 base for V and 4 bases for J; bases not matched to a gene: 7.

The chain links TRBV6-5 to TRBJ1-4; 7 bases match TRBD1. Germline CDR1 MNHEY, CDR2 SVGAGI. With 6 bases clipped from V and 7 bases from J, the junction kept 8 bases outside the gene matches. CDR3 length: 14 residues. In DNA form, the CDR3 reads TGTGCCAGCAGGCGACAGGGTTGGGGTGAAAAACTGTTTTTT. Its translation: CASRRQGWGEKLFF.

This clone was counted once. The rearrangement uses TRBV28 and TRBJ1-5, with D unresolved. Trimming stripped 2 bases from V and 5 bases from J, with 7 bases between. Germline assignment: CDR1 MDHEN and CDR2 SYDVKM. The CDR3 length is 13 residues. CDR3 nucleotides: TGTGCCAGCAGTTTAGGCAAGCATCAGCCCCAGCATTTT. Its translation is CASSLGKHQPQHF.

V and J are TRBV28 and TRBJ1-2; 7 nucleotides agree with TRBD1. Per germline, CDR1 MDHEN and CDR2 SYDVKM. Trimming took 2 bases from V and 4 from J; bases not matched to a gene: 13. The CDR3 has 17 amino acids. The CDR3 DNA is TGTGCCAGCAGTTTAAACGGGATCGGCAGGGGGACCTATGGCTACACCTTC. Its protein product is CASSLNGIGRGTYGYTF.

The chain joins TRBV12-3 or TRBV12-4 to TRBJ1-2; 11 bases are a match to TRBD1. After removal of 6 bases from V and 7 bases from J, the junction contained 4 bases not matched to a gene. The CDR3 is made up of 13 amino acids. Here the CDR3 reads CASSLGQGVGYTF. CDR3 in DNA: TGTGCCAGCAGCCTGGGACAGGGGGTTGGCTACACCTTC.